These T cell receptor beta chains were read from a single sample in a study of cytomegalovirus exposure and HLA in healthy donors. Produced via immunoSEQ multiplex PCR; TCRdb's table is partial and in-frame only. This sample has about 140,000 clones, with around nine tenths found just once. Sequencing used PBMCs. The receptors were gathered from a woman in her 30s in good health and CMV-seronegative. Each CDR3 is given with its conserved first and last residue. D genes are given only for firm matches. A clone size is listed for some rows: how often the clone was seen (once, few, many), or a class if it is expanded.

len	v_gene	d_gene	j_gene	abundance	CDR3nt	CDR3aa
12	TRBV2	.	TRBJ1-1	.	TGTGCCAGCAATACAGGGAACACCGAAGCTTTCTTT	CASNTGNTEAFF
16	TRBV28	.	TRBJ2-6	.	TGTGCCAGCAGTCCCCCTGTTAGTTCTGGGGCCAACGTCCTGACTTTC	CASSPPVSSGANVLTF
15	TRBV19	.	TRBJ1-2	.	TGTGCCAGTAGTACCTCCCCGGGACAACGGTATGGCTACACCTTC	CASSTSPGQRYGYTF
16	TRBV18	.	TRBJ2-7	.	TGTGCCAGCTCACCAAATTGGGCAGGGGCCTCCTACGAGCAGTACTTC	CASSPNWAGASYEQYF
15	TRBV29-1	TRBD2	TRBJ2-3	.	TGCAGCGTCGCTCCAGGACTAGCGGAGCCAGATACGCAGTATTTT	CSVAPGLAEPDTQYF
16	TRBV5-1	.	TRBJ2-6	.	TGCGCCAGCAGCTTACGAGGAAACTCTGGGGCCAACGTCCTGACTTTC	CASSLRGNSGANVLTF
17	TRBV7-9	TRBD1	TRBJ2-2	few	TGTTCCAGCAGCTTATATGGGTCAGGGGGAAACACCGGGGAGCTGTTTTTT	CSSSLYGSGGNTGELFF
15	TRBV28	TRBD2	TRBJ2-7	.	TGTGCCAGCAGTTTTTATATAGCGGGAGGGCGGGAGCAGTACTTC	CASSFYIAGGREQYF
14	TRBV14	.	TRBJ1-3	once	TGTGCCAGCAGCCAAGTTTTATTCGGAAACACCATATATTTT	CASSQVLFGNTIYF
15	TRBV28	TRBD1	TRBJ1-1	.	TGTGCCAGCAGTTCCACAGGGGTGGGGGACACTGAAGCTTTCTTT	CASSSTGVGDTEAFF
14	TRBV18	.	TRBJ1-1	.	TGTGCCAGCTCACCAAGGGAGGAGGACACTGAAGCTTTCTTT	CASSPREEDTEAFF
13	TRBV7-9	.	TRBJ2-7	.	TGTGCCAGCAGCTCGGCCGGGAGCTACGAGCAGTACTTC	CASSSAGSYEQYF
15	TRBV4-3	.	TRBJ2-5	.	TGCGCCAGCAGCCAGACACAGGGAGGGGGGGAGACCCAGTACTTC	CASSQTQGGGETQYF
13	TRBV5-6	.	TRBJ2-5	.	TGTGCCAGCAGCCTAACAGGGATAGAGACCCAGTACTTC	CASSLTGIETQYF